The clone carrying this TCR beta chain was observed many times. Its specificity is not known. The sample comes from a study of post-analysis software for immune sequencing data. Unique-molecular-identifier-tagged TCR beta cDNA libraries were used. TCRdb called the PCR reads again in MiXCR, with one record for every CDR3 protein. The sample holds 150,000 to 200,000 distinct CDR3 sequences, around 28% seen once. Findings and caveats of the study: A significant reduction in normalized Chao1 diversity was observed in multiple sclerosis patients versus controls.

The source of this sequence is a girl between 10 and 17 years old with multiple sclerosis. Sequencing was performed on blood.

CDR3 amino acids: CASSLGTSGRVTQYF. The CDR3 nucleotides read TGTGCCAGCAGCTTAGGGACTAGCGGGAGGGTTACGCAGTATTTT. This chain connects TRBV7-2 to TRBJ2-3, with TRBD2 matching over 15 bases. After removal of 1 base from V and 8 bases from J, the junction contained 1 base not matched to a gene. Germline CDR1 reads SGHTA; CDR2 reads FQGNSA. The CDR3 extends over 15 amino acids. Full variable domain (rest looked up from reference TRBV7-2 and TRBJ2-3): GAGVSQSPSNKVTEKGKDVELRCDPISGHTALYWYRQSLGQGLEFLIYFQGNSAPDKSGLPSDRFSAERTGGSVSTLTIQRTQQEDSAVYLCASSLGTSGRVTQYFGPGTRLTVL.